Below, 8 T cell receptor beta chains from the same sample are listed, as sequenced in a study of blood T cell repertoires in COVID-19 (dated by TCRdb to 2018 to 2020). Libraries were made using the immunoSEQ multiplex PCR assay. TCRdb re-hosts the immuneACCESS table, in-frame sequences only. Its copies lack some clones; in the studies checked, an unresolved V gene accounts for under half of them, and the cause for the rest is not known. Counted in this sample were 95,000 to 150,000 clones; around nine tenths of them appeared once. The biggest ten clones account for less than 2.5% of the sample. The sequencing input was peripheral blood. The receptor source for this set is a woman in her 50s with acute or convalescent COVID-19.

This chain connects TRBV20-1 to TRBJ1-2; perhaps TRBD1 as D (5 bases). This CDR3 comprises 11 residues. V lost 6 bases and J 4 bases, leaving 9 bases between the germline ends. Germline V gene lookup returns CDR1 DFQATT and CDR2 SNEGSKA (reference sequence). CDR3 nucleotide sequence: TGCAGTGCCTGGACAAGCTATGGCTACACCTTC. Translating gives CSAWTSYGYTF.

This sequence joins TRBV7-8 and TRBJ1-1; a weak D match, TRBD1 (5 bases). This CDR3 region has 17 residues. Germline CDR1 SGHVS, CDR2 FQNEAQ. The V gene lost 1 base and the J gene lost 3 bases, with 18 bases spanning the gap. Here the CDR3 DNA reads TGTGCCAGCAGCTTAGTGGGGGGGATCGATAGGGACACTGAAGCTTTCTTT. It yields the protein CASSLVGGIDRDTEAFF.

The chain employs TRBV18 and TRBJ1-1, with 8 bases aligning to TRBD1. V was pared by 4 bases and J by 5 bases, with 9 bases of the junction left unmatched. CDR1 and CDR2 (germline): KGHSH, LQKENI. The CDR3 length is 15 residues. CDR3 nucleotides: TGTGCCAGCTCACTGACGGGACAGGCTCCTACTGAAGCTTTCTTT. It specifies CASSLTGQAPTEAFF.

The chain combines TRBV2 with TRBJ1-5; 7 bases are a match to TRBD1. The junction had 7 bases not matched to a gene; V was cut back by 4 bases and J by 7 bases. Germline CDR1 and CDR2: SNHLY and FYNNEI. This CDR3 contains 14 residues. The CDR3 DNA reads as TGTGCCAGCAGTGCTAACAGGGGCTTGCAGCCCCAGCATTTT. Residues: CASSANRGLQPQHF.

This chain joins TRBV27 and TRBJ1-1; D is perhaps TRBD1 (5 bases). CDR3 length: 16 amino acids. Germline CDR1 MNHEY, CDR2 SMNVEV (reference sequence). The V end lost 4 bases, the J end lost 5 bases, and 20 bases lay between the germline ends. The CDR3: CASSSSFYGGETEAFF. CDR3 nucleotides: TGTGCCAGCAGTTCGTCTTTTTATGGGGGGGAGACTGAAGCTTTCTTT.

The genes are TRBV7-2 and TRBJ2-3, with TRBD2 identical over 12 bases. The junction had 5 bases not matched to a gene; V was cut back by 5 bases and J by 2 bases. The CDR3 contains 16 residues. The germline CDR1 and CDR2 sequences are SGHTA and FQGNSA. The chain's CDR3 is CASSQTSGGFTDTQYF. As DNA, the CDR3 is TGTGCCAGCAGCCAGACTAGCGGGGGTTTCACAGATACGCAGTATTTT.

In this sample, this clone turned up a few times. The chain has TRBV5-1 and TRBJ2-3, with D possibly matching TRBD1 (5 bases). The germline V gene encodes CDR1 SGHRS and CDR2 YFSETQ. The CDR3 loop spans 15 amino acids. The V end lost 0 bases, the J end lost 0 bases, and 8 bases lay between the germline ends. CDR3 in amino acids: CASSLVTASTDTQYF. As DNA, the CDR3 is TGCGCCAGCAGCTTGGTGACAGCTAGCACAGATACGCAGTATTTT.

The V and J genes are TRBV6-5 and TRBJ1-5; 8 bases fit TRBD1. The CDR3 has 15 amino acids. Per the germline V gene, CDR1 is MNHEY and CDR2 is SVGAGI. V shed 6 bases, J shed 6 bases, and the junction held 10 bases outside the gene matches. The CDR3 DNA sequence: TGTGCCAGCAGGGGGTCAGGGGGCGAGGGTCAGCCCCAGCATTTT. Amino acid sequence: CASRGSGGEGQPQHF.